This is a list of T cell receptor beta chains from one sample in a study of blood T cell repertoires in COVID-19. TCRdb's copy holds only in-frame clones and misses some; the assay was immunoSEQ multiplex PCR. The profile covers 200,000 to 300,000 clones, with less than 90% appearing a single time and around 4.2% taken by the ten largest. Sequencing was carried out using peripheral blood. The receptors here all came from a man aged 55 to 70 with acute or convalescent COVID-19. Each CDR3 is given with its conserved first and last residue. Fields, in order: clone size, V gene, D gene, J gene, CDR3 DNA, CDR3 protein. D genes are given only for firm matches. Size is omitted from some rows. Given values are once, few, many or a class for expanded clones.

size: .; V: TRBV5-1; D: TRBD2; J: TRBJ2-3; DNA: TGCGCCAGCAGCTTGGCGGCTAGCGGGGGGGTTAACACAGATACGCAGTATTTT; CDR3: CASSLAASGGVNTDTQYF
size: .; V: TRBV7-2; D: .; J: TRBJ2-3; DNA: TGTGCCAGCACCCCTAGTCCTAGTGCCACAGATACGCAGTATTTT; CDR3: CASTPSPSATDTQYF
size: .; V: TRBV15; D: TRBD1; J: TRBJ1-2; DNA: TGTGCCACCAGCAGGGGTGGGACAGATTCTTCCTATGGCTACACCTTC; CDR3: CATSRGGTDSSYGYTF
size: .; V: TRBV15; D: TRBD1; J: TRBJ2-5; DNA: TGTGCCACCAGCAGCCGGGACAGGGGGCCAGAGACCCAGTACTTC; CDR3: CATSSRDRGPETQYF
size: .; V: TRBV10-2; D: TRBD2; J: TRBJ2-5; DNA: TGCGCCAGCAGTGGACTAGCTTTGAACGGGGACCAGTACTTC; CDR3: CASSGLALNGDQYF
size: .; V: TRBV5-4; D: TRBD1; J: TRBJ1-1; DNA: TGTGCCAGCCAACCCGGCAGCAACAGGGGCACTGAAGCTTTCTTT; CDR3: CASQPGSNRGTEAFF
size: .; V: TRBV18; D: TRBD1; J: TRBJ2-2; DNA: TGTGCCAGCTCAACAGACAGGGCGGACACCGGGGAGCTGTTTTTT; CDR3: CASSTDRADTGELFF
size: .; V: TRBV19; D: .; J: TRBJ2-7; DNA: TGTGCCAGTAGTGTGGGAGCGGGCCCCTACGAGCAGTACTTC; CDR3: CASSVGAGPYEQYF
size: .; V: TRBV6-4; D: TRBD2; J: TRBJ2-5; DNA: TGTGCCAGCAGTGACCCCGCCGGTAAGCGGGAGATTCTGGAGACCCAGTACTTC; CDR3: CASSDPAGKREILETQYF
size: .; V: TRBV6-6; D: .; J: TRBJ2-5; DNA: TGTGCCAGCAGTTTGCCAGAACAAGAGACCCAGTACTTC; CDR3: CASSLPEQETQYF
size: .; V: TRBV28; D: .; J: TRBJ2-2; DNA: TGTGCCAGCAAGCTTCGGACAGCGAACACCGGGGAGCTGTTTTTT; CDR3: CASKLRTANTGELFF
size: .; V: TRBV7-3; D: .; J: TRBJ1-1; DNA: TGTGCCAGCAGCTTACTTGGGGAGAGCACTGAAGCTTTCTTT; CDR3: CASSLLGESTEAFF
size: few; V: TRBV6-6; D: .; J: TRBJ1-6; DNA: TGTGCCAGCAGTTACAGGAGTACCAAAGCACCCCTCCACTTT; CDR3: CASSYRSTKAPLHF
size: .; V: TRBV25-1; D: TRBD1; J: TRBJ1-4; DNA: TGTGCCAGCAGTGTCGCCGGGACAGGGGTAAATGAAAAACTGTTTTTT; CDR3: CASSVAGTGVNEKLFF
size: .; V: TRBV4-3; D: .; J: TRBJ1-2; DNA: TGCGCCAGCAGCCTCGCGGGGGGACCGGGGTATGGCTACACCTTC; CDR3: CASSLAGGPGYGYTF
size: .; V: TRBV9; D: TRBD1; J: TRBJ2-6; DNA: TGTGCCAGCAGCCCGACCGGGACAGGGACTGGGGCCAACGTCCTGACTTTC; CDR3: CASSPTGTGTGANVLTF
size: few; V: TRBV6-5; D: .; J: TRBJ1-3; DNA: TGTGCCAGCTCACGTGAGCCGGGAGGAAACACCATATATTTT; CDR3: CASSREPGGNTIYF
size: few; V: TRBV7-2; D: .; J: TRBJ1-1; DNA: TGTGCCAGCAGCCCTTATCAAAGCAGGGCGAGGAGTGAAGCTTTCTTT; CDR3: CASSPYQSRARSEAFF
size: .; V: TRBV5-1; D: TRBD2; J: TRBJ2-1; DNA: TGCGCCAGCGGGCTAGCGGGAAACTACAATGAGCAGTTCTTC; CDR3: CASGLAGNYNEQFF
size: .; V: TRBV19; D: .; J: TRBJ1-2; DNA: TGTGCCAGTAGCCCAGCTAGCTATGGCTACACCTTC; CDR3: CASSPASYGYTF
size: .; V: TRBV3-1/TRBV3-2; D: TRBD2; J: TRBJ2-1; DNA: TGTGCCAGCAGTCCCGGGGGGAGTTTTAATGAGCAGTTCTTC; CDR3: CASSPGGSFNEQFF
size: .; V: TRBV30; D: .; J: TRBJ2-5; DNA: TGTGCCTGGGACCCCTCGGGGGGCACCCAAGAGACCCAGTACTTC; CDR3: CAWDPSGGTQETQYF
size: .; V: TRBV27; D: .; J: TRBJ2-3; DNA: TGTGCCAGCAGGCAGGCCGCCACAGATACGCAGTATTTT; CDR3: CASRQAATDTQYF
size: .; V: TRBV25-1; D: .; J: TRBJ2-5; DNA: TGTGCCAGCAGTGAATATAGGCGGGGAACCCTCGCCCAAGAGACCCAGTACTTC; CDR3: CASSEYRRGTLAQETQYF
size: .; V: TRBV7-2; D: .; J: TRBJ2-5; DNA: TGTGCCAGCAGCTTAGGGGTGGGGGCACGGGAGACCCAGTACTTC; CDR3: CASSLGVGARETQYF
size: .; V: TRBV7-2; D: TRBD1; J: TRBJ2-3; DNA: TGTGCCAGCAGCACCAGGGGGCTCGGAACCCCTGGAGATACGCAGTATTTT; CDR3: CASSTRGLGTPGDTQYF
size: .; V: TRBV11-2; D: .; J: TRBJ2-3; DNA: TGTGCCAGCAGCGTACGGAGCGGGAGCACAGATACGCAGTATTTT; CDR3: CASSVRSGSTDTQYF
size: once; V: TRBV7-2; D: .; J: TRBJ2-3; DNA: TGTGCCAGCAGCTTAGGGGGCGCCGCGGCAGATACGCAGTATTTT; CDR3: CASSLGGAAADTQYF
size: .; V: TRBV19; D: .; J: TRBJ2-2; DNA: TGTGCCAGTCTCGTGGGGGCCCGCTCGTGGCCCACCGGGGAGCTGTTTTTT; CDR3: CASLVGARSWPTGELFF
size: .; V: TRBV20-1; D: .; J: TRBJ1-2; DNA: TGCAGTGCTAGATTTTCTGTCGGCTACACCTTC; CDR3: CSARFSVGYTF
size: .; V: TRBV21-1; D: .; J: TRBJ2-5; DNA: TGTGCCAGCAGCAAAGAGGGTAGCGGGAGATGGAAGACCCAGTACTTC; CDR3: CASSKEGSGRWKTQYF
size: few; V: TRBV2; D: TRBD2; J: TRBJ2-1; DNA: TGTGCCAGCAGTGGGACTAGCGGGAGAGGGAGGTCCTACAATGAGCAGTTCTTC; CDR3: CASSGTSGRGRSYNEQFF